The rows below give T cell receptor beta chains drawn from one sample of a study of CD4 T cells in relation to SARS-CoV-2 and coronaviruses. No antigens are known for them. Clones were read by immunoSEQ multiplex PCR, and TCRdb kept only the in-frame ones, dropping some. The sample includes some 40,000 clones, around three quarters of them seen just once. Input material: memory CD4+ T cells from PBMCs, cultured in vitro. These receptors were collected from an adult with COVID-19. CDR3s include the opening cysteine and the closing phenylalanine or tryptophan. Each record gives: clone size, D gene, J gene, V gene, CDR3 DNA, CDR3 protein. D genes are given only for firm matches. Only part of the rows carry a size: once, few, many, or a class if the clone is expanded.

clone_size: -; d_call: -; j_call: TRBJ1-2; v_call: TRBV20-1; cdr3_nt: TGCAGTGCTAGTGCTCGGGGGGATGGCTACACCTTC; cdr3_aa: CSASARGDGYTF
clone_size: few; d_call: -; j_call: TRBJ2-7; v_call: TRBV10-2; cdr3_nt: TGCGCCAGCAAGTCCGGCTCCTACGAGCAGTACTTC; cdr3_aa: CASKSGSYEQYF
clone_size: few; d_call: -; j_call: TRBJ1-2; v_call: TRBV7-6; cdr3_nt: TGTGCCAGCAGCTTAGAAAGACCGGGGACCAATCGCTATGGCTACACCTTC; cdr3_aa: CASSLERPGTNRYGYTF
clone_size: -; d_call: TRBD2; j_call: TRBJ2-1; v_call: TRBV5-4; cdr3_nt: TGTGCCAGCAGATTCAAGCGGGAGGGATACAATGAGCAGTTCTTC; cdr3_aa: CASRFKREGYNEQFF
clone_size: -; d_call: -; j_call: TRBJ2-5; v_call: TRBV20-1; cdr3_nt: TGCAGTGCTAGTTCCAACCTTTGGGAGACCCAGTACTTC; cdr3_aa: CSASSNLWETQYF
clone_size: few; d_call: -; j_call: TRBJ2-7; v_call: TRBV28; cdr3_nt: TGTGCCAGCAGTTCATATACAGGGAATGGCTACGAGCAGTACTTC; cdr3_aa: CASSSYTGNGYEQYF
clone_size: -; d_call: -; j_call: TRBJ2-5; v_call: TRBV7-9; cdr3_nt: TGTGCCAGCAGCTTAGCGCCCGTCGCGGGACCCCAAGAGACCCAGTACTTC; cdr3_aa: CASSLAPVAGPQETQYF
clone_size: few; d_call: -; j_call: TRBJ2-7; v_call: TRBV19; cdr3_nt: TGTGCCAGTAGTACCTACGACAGGAGCTACGAGCAGTACTTC; cdr3_aa: CASSTYDRSYEQYF
clone_size: -; d_call: -; j_call: TRBJ2-1; v_call: TRBV20-1; cdr3_nt: TGCAGTGCTAGTGGAGACGCCTACAATGAGCAGTTCTTC; cdr3_aa: CSASGDAYNEQFF
clone_size: -; d_call: TRBD2; j_call: TRBJ2-5; v_call: TRBV24-1; cdr3_nt: TGTGCCACCAGTGATTCCGGCCCTAGCGGGGGCCTGGCCCAGTACTTC; cdr3_aa: CATSDSGPSGGLAQYF
clone_size: -; d_call: -; j_call: TRBJ2-5; v_call: TRBV19; cdr3_nt: TGTGCCAGTAGTAATCCGTCCACGAGCCAAGAGACCCAGTACTTC; cdr3_aa: CASSNPSTSQETQYF
clone_size: -; d_call: TRBD1; j_call: TRBJ1-1; v_call: TRBV4-1; cdr3_nt: TGCGCCACCAGGGGGCAGGACACTGAAGCTTTCTTT; cdr3_aa: CATRGQDTEAFF
clone_size: -; d_call: -; j_call: TRBJ2-7; v_call: TRBV5-8; cdr3_nt: TGTGCCAGCAGCAACCCGGGACAGCTAGCGTACGAGCAGTACTTC; cdr3_aa: CASSNPGQLAYEQYF
clone_size: -; d_call: -; j_call: TRBJ1-4; v_call: TRBV4-1; cdr3_nt: TGCGCCAGCAGCGAGACAGTTACTGATGAAAAACTGTTTTTT; cdr3_aa: CASSETVTDEKLFF
clone_size: -; d_call: -; j_call: TRBJ2-1; v_call: TRBV5-4; cdr3_nt: TGTGCCAGCAGCTCCGGCCCAAGCAACAATGAGCAGTTCTTC; cdr3_aa: CASSSGPSNNEQFF
clone_size: -; d_call: -; j_call: TRBJ2-1; v_call: TRBV5-1; cdr3_nt: TGCGCCAGCAGCCCCTGGACAGAGTACAATGAGCAGTTCTTC; cdr3_aa: CASSPWTEYNEQFF
clone_size: once; d_call: -; j_call: TRBJ2-1; v_call: TRBV7-2; cdr3_nt: TGTGCCAGCAGCCACCCCCGAACCAATGAGCAGTTCTTC; cdr3_aa: CASSHPRTNEQFF
clone_size: -; d_call: -; j_call: TRBJ2-1; v_call: TRBV10-3; cdr3_nt: TGTGCCATCAGTGAGTCGGTCGGGAACTACAATGAGCAGTTCTTC; cdr3_aa: CAISESVGNYNEQFF
clone_size: -; d_call: -; j_call: TRBJ1-6; v_call: TRBV28; cdr3_nt: TGTGCCAGCAGTTTCGGGGGACGGCGAAATTCACCCCTCCACTTT; cdr3_aa: CASSFGGRRNSPLHF
clone_size: few; d_call: -; j_call: TRBJ2-1; v_call: TRBV7-7; cdr3_nt: TGTGCCAGCAGCTTAGCCCCGACCCCCCCCTACAATGAGCAGTTCTTC; cdr3_aa: CASSLAPTPPYNEQFF
clone_size: -; d_call: -; j_call: TRBJ1-2; v_call: TRBV5-1; cdr3_nt: TGCGCCAGCAGCTTGGGACAGAATTATGGCTACACCTTC; cdr3_aa: CASSLGQNYGYTF
clone_size: once; d_call: -; j_call: TRBJ2-7; v_call: TRBV6-2/TRBV6-3; cdr3_nt: TGTGCCAGCAGTTACCCCCCGACAGGTCTGTTGGGTGAGCAGTACTTC; cdr3_aa: CASSYPPTGLLGEQYF
clone_size: -; d_call: -; j_call: TRBJ2-5; v_call: TRBV29-1; cdr3_nt: TGCAGCGTTGAAGGGCAGTCTGGAGAGACCCAGTACTTC; cdr3_aa: CSVEGQSGETQYF
clone_size: -; d_call: TRBD2; j_call: TRBJ2-7; v_call: TRBV11-2; cdr3_nt: TGTGCCAGCAGCTTAGATGCAGCGGGAGTCTACGAGCAGTACTTC; cdr3_aa: CASSLDAAGVYEQYF
clone_size: once; d_call: TRBD1; j_call: TRBJ2-7; v_call: TRBV4-2; cdr3_nt: TGTGCCAGCAGCCAAGATTTAGGGGGCCCCAACGAGCAGTACTTC; cdr3_aa: CASSQDLGGPNEQYF
clone_size: once; d_call: -; j_call: TRBJ1-5; v_call: TRBV5-6; cdr3_nt: TGTGCCAGCAGCACGGGAATTCAGCCCCAGCATTTT; cdr3_aa: CASSTGIQPQHF
clone_size: -; d_call: -; j_call: TRBJ2-5; v_call: TRBV7-9; cdr3_nt: TGTGCCAGCAGCTTAAACCTGCGTGGGACCCAGTACTTC; cdr3_aa: CASSLNLRGTQYF
clone_size: -; d_call: -; j_call: TRBJ2-3; v_call: TRBV7-6; cdr3_nt: TGTGCCAGCAGCTTAGTTATGGCGGGACCCGTTCCCACAGATACGCAGTATTTT; cdr3_aa: CASSLVMAGPVPTDTQYF
clone_size: -; d_call: -; j_call: TRBJ2-5; v_call: TRBV30; cdr3_nt: TGTGCCTGGAGTGTAGGGTGGTCGGAGACCCAGTACTTC; cdr3_aa: CAWSVGWSETQYF
clone_size: -; d_call: -; j_call: TRBJ2-7; v_call: TRBV20-1; cdr3_nt: TGCAGTGCTAGTATTTCGGGGGGCGGACCCAACGAGCAGTACTTC; cdr3_aa: CSASISGGGPNEQYF
clone_size: -; d_call: TRBD2; j_call: TRBJ2-5; v_call: TRBV6-1; cdr3_nt: TGTGCCAGCAGTGAAAGTGCTAGCGGGAGCCAGACCCAGTACTTC; cdr3_aa: CASSESASGSQTQYF
clone_size: -; d_call: -; j_call: TRBJ1-4; v_call: TRBV4-1; cdr3_nt: TGCGCCAGCATCCAGAGCCAGGGAGGTTTTGAAAAACTGTTTTTT; cdr3_aa: CASIQSQGGFEKLFF
clone_size: -; d_call: -; j_call: TRBJ2-1; v_call: TRBV2; cdr3_nt: TGTGCCAGCAGTGACTCCGGCCGATACAATGAGCAGTTCTTC; cdr3_aa: CASSDSGRYNEQFF
clone_size: -; d_call: TRBD2; j_call: TRBJ2-3; v_call: TRBV2; cdr3_nt: TGTGCCAGCGGAAACGGACTAGCGGGGACAGATACGCAGTATTTT; cdr3_aa: CASGNGLAGTDTQYF
clone_size: -; d_call: TRBD2; j_call: TRBJ2-5; v_call: TRBV3-1/TRBV3-2; cdr3_nt: TGTGCCAGCAGCCAAGGCCGACTAGCGGGAGCGGGAGAGACCCAGTACTTC; cdr3_aa: CASSQGRLAGAGETQYF
clone_size: once; d_call: TRBD1; j_call: TRBJ1-3; v_call: TRBV5-1; cdr3_nt: TGCGCCAGCAGCGAGGGCAGGGGGCCCGGCGAGTCTGGAAACACCATATATTTT; cdr3_aa: CASSEGRGPGESGNTIYF
clone_size: few; d_call: TRBD2; j_call: TRBJ2-7; v_call: TRBV6-7; cdr3_nt: TGTGCCAGACCTTTCACTAGCGGGAGTGTCTACGAGCAGTACTTC; cdr3_aa: CARPFTSGSVYEQYF
clone_size: few; d_call: -; j_call: TRBJ1-3; v_call: TRBV28; cdr3_nt: TGTGCCAGTCGCGACCCGAGCTCTGGAAACACCATATATTTT; cdr3_aa: CASRDPSSGNTIYF
clone_size: -; d_call: TRBD2; j_call: TRBJ2-3; v_call: TRBV29-1; cdr3_nt: TGCAGCGTTGACCCCTCCCTTTCTAGCGGGAGGGCCGGGACGCAGTATTTT; cdr3_aa: CSVDPSLSSGRAGTQYF
clone_size: -; d_call: TRBD1; j_call: TRBJ2-7; v_call: TRBV7-2; cdr3_nt: TGTGCCAGCAGCACACAGACAGGGGAGCGGTACGAGCAGTACTTC; cdr3_aa: CASSTQTGERYEQYF
clone_size: -; d_call: -; j_call: TRBJ1-2; v_call: TRBV5-6; cdr3_nt: TGTGCCAGCAGCTTGGACCGCAACTATGGCTACACCTTC; cdr3_aa: CASSLDRNYGYTF
clone_size: few; d_call: -; j_call: TRBJ1-5; v_call: TRBV15; cdr3_nt: TGTGCCACCAGCAGAGATCTTGGGCTAAATCAGCCCCAGCATTTT; cdr3_aa: CATSRDLGLNQPQHF
clone_size: -; d_call: -; j_call: TRBJ1-2; v_call: TRBV7-9; cdr3_nt: TGTGCCAGCAGCTCGACGACAGGAACTAACTATGGCTACACCTTC; cdr3_aa: CASSSTTGTNYGYTF
clone_size: -; d_call: -; j_call: TRBJ2-7; v_call: TRBV21-1; cdr3_nt: TGTGCCAGCAGCAAGTTGGGTCCCTCGCGTACCAATCCGTACGAGCAGTACTTC; cdr3_aa: CASSKLGPSRTNPYEQYF
clone_size: -; d_call: -; j_call: TRBJ2-1; v_call: TRBV15; cdr3_nt: TGTGCCACCAGCAGAGACTTTCAGGTCTACAATGAGCAGTTCTTC; cdr3_aa: CATSRDFQVYNEQFF
clone_size: -; d_call: -; j_call: TRBJ2-2; v_call: TRBV4-1; cdr3_nt: TGCGCCAGCAGCCCCATCCTGGCCCCCAAATTGTTCACCGGGGAGCTGTTTTTT; cdr3_aa: CASSPILAPKLFTGELFF